Below, 8 T cell receptor beta chains from the same sample are listed, as sequenced in a study of blood T cell repertoires in COVID-19. The assay was immunoSEQ multiplex PCR, and TCRdb's table has in-frame clones only and misses some. The sample gives around 18,000 clones, approximately 89% of which show up once; about 12% is in the top ten. Material: peripheral blood. All receptors derive from a man between 60 and 70 years old with active COVID-19.

This chain connects TRBV3-1 (or the pseudogene TRBV3-2) to TRBJ2-1; 10 bases fit TRBD1. V gave up 2 bases and J gave up 5 bases; unmatched junction bases: 6. Germline-derived CDR1 and CDR2 are LGHDT and YNNKEL (reference sequence). This CDR3 is built from 16 residues. CDR3 bases: TGTGCCAGCAGCCAACGACAGGGGGCCTTTGACAATGAGCAGTTCTTC. It specifies CASSQRQGAFDNEQFF.

This chain links TRBV5-1 with TRBJ2-5; 9 positions agree with TRBD2. Germline V CDR1 and CDR2: SGHRS, YFSETQ. V lost 2 bases, J lost 1 base, and 3 bases stayed unmatched. There are 15 residues in the CDR3. Here the CDR3 DNA reads TGCGCCAGCAGCTTAGCGGGGGGACTCCAAGAGACCCAGTACTTC. Its translation: CASSLAGGLQETQYF.

The J gene is TRBJ1-2, the V gene TRBV18; D is perhaps TRBD1 (6 bases). V was trimmed by 2 bases and J by 8 bases, leaving 24 bases between them. The germline V gene has CDR1 KGHSH and CDR2 LQKENI. This CDR3 is built from 17 residues. The CDR3 protein is CASSPEPGAFPYDGYTF. In DNA, the CDR3 is TGTGCCAGCTCACCAGAGCCAGGGGCCTTCCCTTACGACGGCTACACCTTC.

This clone was counted a few times. This chain connects TRBV7-8 to TRBJ2-7; D gene ambiguous. The CDR3 has 17 residues. Germline V gives CDR1 SGHVS, CDR2 FQNEAQ. Trimming stripped 0 bases from V and 6 bases from J, with 21 bases between. The CDR3 nucleotides read TGTGCCAGCAGCTTAGCGCTCGGAGCGATATCCGTGAGCGAGCAGTACTTC. Its translation: CASSLALGAISVSEQYF.

This clone was seen only once. This sequence joins TRBV9 and TRBJ2-1; TRBD2 agrees at 7 bases. From germline, CDR1 is SGDLS and CDR2 YYNGEE. Trimming cost V 0 bases and J 0 bases; bases outside gene matches: 12. This CDR3 is 19 amino acids long. The CDR3 protein is CASSVGGRERTSSYNEQFF. Written as DNA, the CDR3 is TGTGCCAGCAGCGTAGGAGGGAGGGAACGGACGAGCTCCTACAATGAGCAGTTCTTC.

The CDR3 region has the DNA TGTGCCAGCAGCGTTGGCCGGGGACAGGCCTCTGGAAACACCATATATTTT. Its protein is CASSVGRGQASGNTIYF. The chain is built from TRBV7-6 and TRBJ1-3; TRBD1 matches at 8 bases. Per the germline V gene, CDR1 is SGHVS and CDR2 is FNYEAQ. V shed 5 bases and J 0 bases; nucleotides not matched to a gene: 9. The CDR3 is made up of 17 amino acids.

V is TRBV29-1 and J is TRBJ2-3; D perhaps matches TRBD2 (7 bases). The CDR3 is 14 amino acids. The germline gives CDR1 SQVTM, CDR2 ANQGSEA. V shed 7 bases and J shed 1 base, with 15 bases lying between them. The CDR3 sequence is CSASRGAGTDTQYF. Here the CDR3 DNA reads TGCAGCGCCTCCCGGGGGGCAGGCACAGATACGCAGTATTTT.

Notes on this clone: The junction does not match germline at one end; this may be a read error. V is TRBV3-1 (or the pseudogene TRBV3-2) and J is TRBJ2-3; 9 nucleotides agree with TRBD2. Germline V lookup: CDR1 LGHDT, CDR2 YNNKEL (reference sequence). This CDR3 is built from 15 residues. The CDR3 nucleotides read TGTGCCAGCAGCCCCTCGCGGGGGGGCACCGATACGCAGTATTTT. Its translation is CASSPSRGGTDTQYF.